The rows below give T cell receptor beta chains drawn from one sample of a study of CD8+ T cells in alopecia areata. Some clones are missing from TCRdb's copy, which holds only in-frame ones; the method was immunoSEQ multiplex PCR. The table lists about 190,000 clones, around 58% of them singletons, with over 10% in the top ten. This specimen was CD8+ T cells sorted from blood, taken at week 24, from a patient treated with tofacitinib. Receptor source: a human donor with alopecia areata. Each CDR3 is given with its conserved first and last residue. The order of the fields is clone size, D gene, V gene, J gene, CDR3 protein. A D gene is named only where the DNA matches it firmly. Clone size appears in some rows only: once, few, many, or a class for an expanded clone.

>.|.|TRBV5-1|TRBJ1-3
CASSPDSGNTIYF
>.|TRBD1|TRBV5-6|TRBJ1-1
CASSFGTGVSEAFF
>.|.|TRBV13|TRBJ1-1
CASSLASLHMGKGEAFF
>few|.|TRBV5-6|TRBJ1-2
CASSLWAYGYTF
>once|TRBD1|TRBV25-1|TRBJ2-2
CASSETSGTGNTGELFF
>.|.|TRBV7-9|TRBJ1-2
CASLGDADGYTF
>.|.|TRBV25-1|TRBJ1-4
CASLKSVEGKLFF
>.|.|TRBV27|TRBJ2-4
CASSPDTLAKNIQYF
>.|TRBD1|TRBV10-3|TRBJ2-5
CAISPRGTGQETQYF
>once|.|TRBV27|TRBJ2-5
CASSLLPVADQETQYF
>.|.|TRBV7-2|TRBJ2-5
CASSLGAGWGETQYF
>few|.|TRBV27|TRBJ1-2
CASSLEGVGYTF
>.|.|TRBV4-1|TRBJ1-1
CASSQEGNPNTEAFF
>once|.|TRBV30|TRBJ2-2
CAWGRGATGELFF
>.|.|TRBV29-1|TRBJ2-3
CSVDTGYYTDTQYF
>.|.|TRBV30|TRBJ2-6
CAWDNLISGANVLTF
>.|.|TRBV14|TRBJ2-7
CASSQSTGEQYF
>.|.|TRBV19|TRBJ1-5
CASSMGGYGNQPQHF
>.|.|TRBV27|TRBJ2-7
CASSLGGSYEQYF
>once|.|TRBV2|TRBJ1-1
CASREGLSTEAFF
>.|.|TRBV5-1|TRBJ2-5
CASSPAWRMETQYF
>.|TRBD1|TRBV10-3|TRBJ2-2
CALGQTNTGELFF
>once|TRBD1|TRBV4-1|TRBJ1-5
CASSQSRLRDRVNNQPQHF
>.|TRBD2|TRBV29-1|TRBJ2-7
CSIIAGGSSYEQYF
>.|.|TRBV27|TRBJ2-7
CASGAPYEQYF
>.|TRBD1|TRBV7-9|TRBJ2-5
CASTVQGRETQYF
>.|.|TRBV4-1|TRBJ1-2
CASSQGRGGGYTF
>.|.|TRBV10-3|TRBJ2-3
CATQPSSEQSTDTQYF
>few|.|TRBV27|TRBJ2-5
CASSSIDEPSETQYF
>few|.|TRBV27|TRBJ2-1
CASSSGGPNEQFF
>.|.|TRBV30|TRBJ1-1
CASRQMNTEAFF
>.|TRBD1|TRBV2|TRBJ1-5
CASSGVQGTDQPQHF
>.|TRBD2|TRBV2|TRBJ2-7
CASSPTSGGIKYEQYF
>.|.|TRBV6-1|TRBJ1-4
CASSVSFDGKNEKLFF
>once|TRBD1|TRBV27|TRBJ1-6
CASSRTGQLNSPLHF
>medium-sized|.|TRBV10-3|TRBJ1-5
CAISESESSWQPQHF
>.|.|TRBV12-5|TRBJ2-1
CASAGFVYNEQFF
>.|.|TRBV11-3|TRBJ2-3
CASSLLRLPGTDTQYF
>.|TRBD1|TRBV2|TRBJ1-2
CASRGTGIYGYTF
>few|.|TRBV4-1|TRBJ2-4
CASSQATVAKNIQYF
>.|TRBD1|TRBV29-1|TRBJ1-5
CSALVVGDRVSSNQPQHF
>.|.|TRBV27|TRBJ2-1
CASSWGNEQFF
>.|.|TRBV29-1|TRBJ1-1
CSVPGEDEAFF
>.|TRBD1|TRBV6-5|TRBJ1-1
CASIPGTGSTEAFF
>.|.|TRBV25-1|TRBJ1-2
CASSIAGDGYTF
>few|.|TRBV6-1|TRBJ1-3
CASSEGRDGLYF
>.|.|TRBV29-1|TRBJ1-2
CSAYGDNLYGYTF
>few|.|TRBV5-1|TRBJ2-5
CASSPMGGRGETQYF
>few|.|TRBV5-1|TRBJ2-7
CASSGSYEQYF
>.|.|TRBV7-9|TRBJ2-2
CASSDRGRNTGELFF
>.|TRBD1|TRBV25-1|TRBJ1-1
CASRLTGAPNTEAFF